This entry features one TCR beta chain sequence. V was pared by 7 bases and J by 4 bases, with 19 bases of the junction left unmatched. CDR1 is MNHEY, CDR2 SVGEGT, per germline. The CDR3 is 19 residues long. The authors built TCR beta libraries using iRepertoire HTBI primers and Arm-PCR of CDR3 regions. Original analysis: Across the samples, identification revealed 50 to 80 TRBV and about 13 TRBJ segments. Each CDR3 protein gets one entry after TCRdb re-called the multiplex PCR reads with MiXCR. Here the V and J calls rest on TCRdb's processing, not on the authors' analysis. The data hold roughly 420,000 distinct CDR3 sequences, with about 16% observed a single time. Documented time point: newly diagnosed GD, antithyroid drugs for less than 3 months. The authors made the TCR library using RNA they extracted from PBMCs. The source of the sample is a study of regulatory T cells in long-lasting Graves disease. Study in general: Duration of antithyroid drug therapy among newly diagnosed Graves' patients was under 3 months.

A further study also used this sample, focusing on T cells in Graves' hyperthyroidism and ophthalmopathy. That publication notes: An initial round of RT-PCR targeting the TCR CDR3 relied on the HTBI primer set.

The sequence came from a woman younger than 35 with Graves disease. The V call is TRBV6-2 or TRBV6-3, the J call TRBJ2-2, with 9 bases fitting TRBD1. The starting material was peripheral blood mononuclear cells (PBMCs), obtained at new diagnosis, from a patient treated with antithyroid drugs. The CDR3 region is CASNSTPSYWTGATGELFF. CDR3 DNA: TGTGCCAGCAACTCAACCCCTAGTTACTGGACAGGGGCCACCGGGGAGCTGTTTTTT.